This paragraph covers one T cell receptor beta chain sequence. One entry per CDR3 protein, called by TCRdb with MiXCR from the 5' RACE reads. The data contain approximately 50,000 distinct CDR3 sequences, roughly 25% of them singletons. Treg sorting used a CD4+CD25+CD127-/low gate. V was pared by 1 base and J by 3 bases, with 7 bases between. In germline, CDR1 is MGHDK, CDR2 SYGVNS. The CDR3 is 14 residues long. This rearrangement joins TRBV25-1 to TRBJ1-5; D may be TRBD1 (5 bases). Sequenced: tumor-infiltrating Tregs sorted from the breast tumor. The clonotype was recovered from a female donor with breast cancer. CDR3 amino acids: CASSEFGANQPQHF. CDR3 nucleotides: TGTGCCAGCAGTGAATTTGGGGCCAATCAGCCCCAGCATTTT.